This T cell receptor beta chain emerged from a study of blood T cell repertoires in COVID-19. Study overall: Samples of COVID-19 (acute and convalescent) were obtained from the United States, Italy and Spain. T cells, B-cell-depleted T cells, or PBMCs provided the cDNA or gDNA that served as material.

CDR1 is KGHSH and CDR2 is LQKENI in the germline V gene. The CDR3 runs to 15 residues. V lost 3 bases, J lost 3 bases, and 7 bases stayed unmatched. Authors' methods: Scientists estimated how many nucleated cells there were by amplifying reference gene primers. The repertoire was sequenced with immunoSEQ multiplex PCR; TCRdb's copy has only in-frame clones and lacks some. That table furnishes V, J and clone size, whereas the DNA furnished D and trimming. The sample holds more than 95,000 clones, about 86% seen once. Sequenced material: peripheral blood. The genes are TRBV18 and TRBJ1-2, with TRBD1 matching 7 bases. The receptor comes from a woman aged 45-60 years with acute or convalescent COVID-19. The DNA for the CDR3 is TGTGCCAGCTCACCCGTCAGGGGGACTTACTATGGCTACACCTTC. This translates into CASSPVRGTYYGYTF. Together with reference TRBV18 and TRBJ1-2, the CDR3 gives the full variable domain: NAGVMQNPRHLVRRRGQEARLRCSPMKGHSHVYWYRQLPEEGLKFMVYLQKENIIDESGMPKERFSAEFPKEGPSILRIQQVVRGDSAAYFCASSPVRGTYYGYTFGSGTRLTVV.